Included here is one TCR beta chain sequence, with context. Its specificity is unknown. This beta chain is an unintended read in a library built for alpha chains; its size means little. The junction had 9 bases not matched to a gene; V was cut back by 5 bases and J by 3 bases. The length of the CDR3 is 15 residues. Germline V gene sequence: CDR1 DFQATT, CDR2 SNEGSKA (reference sequence). This sample was included in a study of glioma-infiltrating T cells. Findings of the study overall: Gliomas, especially low-grade, showed above-expected tissue-blood divergence; non-neoplastic patients showed below. Only very few CDR3 sequences appeared in both tissue and blood.

The iRepertoire nested amplicon-rescue multiplex PCR amplified TCR alpha and beta CDR3s from RNA. Tissue mRNA or PBMC total RNA, roughly 100-400 ng, went into one-step reverse transcription and amplification. TCRdb independently ran MiXCR on the multiplex PCR reads; one entry per CDR3 protein. Of about 3,400 distinct CDR3 sequences in the sample, approximately 86% are singletons; the top ten hold about a third. The chain is built from TRBV20-1 and TRBJ1-5; 8 bases agree with TRBD1. The clonotype was recovered from a human donor with low-grade glioma or glioblastoma, undergoing nonglioma brain surgery, or in good health (not recorded which). Sequences were obtained from glioma tissue, nonneoplastic brain tissue, or PBMCs (not recorded which). The DNA of the CDR3 is TGCAGTGCTGCGAACCGACAGGGGCCCAATCAGCCCCAGCATTTT. Protein product: CSAANRQGPNQPQHF.